This T cell receptor beta chain was sequenced during a study of shared T cell receptors in the human thymus (dated by TCRdb to 2020 to 2023). Looking at the study overall: The study investigated the way shared, self-reactive T-cell receptor alpha chains are produced in the human thymus.

Points on this clone: The antigen this receptor binds is unknown. Qualities for individual bases were not recorded, and no much larger clone is one base off.

The CDR3 holds 16 amino acids from the cysteine to the phenylalanine. The retained sequence is limited to the CDR3, 48 bases, with the frame set at the first base. CDR1 and CDR2 (ENHRY, SYGVKD) derive from the germline V gene. Trimming leaves V shorter by 5 bases and J shorter by 0 bases, with the junction holding 7 bases beyond the gene matches. Library generation was performed with the immunoSEQ multiplex PCR assay. This immuneACCESS table, as held by TCRdb, lists in-frame sequences with V and J called but not all clones. Of the missing ones, under half trace to an unresolved V gene in checked studies; the others have no known cause. This sample has approximately 490,000 clones in its table, and about four fifths of those were observed once. More than 0.01% of the sample goes to the ten largest clones. The sample was also linked to a second study, of human thymus T cells. The second source states: In Finland, the donors were immunologically healthy infants who were having open corrective cardiac surgery for congenital heart defects. Thymus tissue was obtained as surgical resects removed during corrective cardiac surgery. V and J gene segment usage appeared biased in both thymic and peripheral blood repertoires. The related research reported highly overlapping thymic TCR repertoires among unrelated individuals. The study characterized TCR alpha and beta repertoires from about 8 infant thymus samples and a few related peripheral blood samples. The infant donors were about 6 to 250 days old, and the cohort included over five males and a couple of females. Thymocytes were freed from the tissue by mechanical means and kept at -70 degrees C as pellets of about 9-30 million cells. A QIAsymphony instrument was used to extract genomic DNA from the frozen cell pellets. The immunoSEQ multiplex PCR assay was used to amplify the TCRB and TCRAD loci from a standardized amount of quality-controlled genomic DNA. The amplicons covered the V(D)J region and were long enough to include the CDR3 and to identify the V and J genes. The amplicons were sequenced on an Illumina platform via the commercial immunoSEQ service. Primer bias and sequencing errors were corrected as previously described, and TCRAD and TCRB definitions were based on the IMGT database. immunoSEQ Analyzer 3.0 and VDJTools were used for repertoire analysis, which covered basic statistics, V/J segment usage, diversity estimates, rarefaction and pairwise overlap. Diversity was estimated using the Chao1, ChaoE, Efron-Thisted, Shannon and inverse Simpson indices, and was also estimated on datasets down-sampled to the size of the smallest sample. Repertoire overlap used strict matching of CDR3 nucleotide sequence, V gene and J gene, with Jaccard-based multidimensional scaling clustering. On average, thymus samples gave about 810,000 unique TCRB clonotypes, whereas blood samples gave 75,000 to 95,000.

The V and J segments used are TRBV10-3 and TRBJ2-7; TRBD2 agrees with 10 junctional bases. This sequence was found in a boy less than two years old with a congenital heart defect. Donor details come from another sample of the same person, matched by shared clones. Sequenced: thymocytes. The CDR3 sequence is CAISQLPSGSSYEQYF. Read as DNA, the sequence is TGTGCCATCAGTCAATTACCTAGCGGGAGCTCCTACGAGCAGTACTTC.